These 24 T cell receptor beta chains share one sample of origin, sequenced in a study of technical replicates of blood from a handful of donors. Sequencing was performed with immunoSEQ multiplex PCR; in TCRdb, only in-frame clones are kept and a portion is missing. The sample carries 50,000 to 65,000 clones, about 90% recorded once. Source material: PBMCs. These receptors came from a human donor in good health. Some clones in this sample may be carry-over from other donors' samples.

The gene calls are TRBV27 and TRBJ2-1; maybe TRBD2 (6 bases). Trimming shortened V by 6 bases and J by 0 bases, and 12 bases separated the two germline ends. This CDR3 contains 15 residues. CDR1 and CDR2 from the germline V gene are MNHEY and SMNVEV (reference sequence). The CDR3 region has the DNA TGTGCCAGCAGCCGGAGGGCCAGCTCCTACAATGAGCAGTTCTTC. It translates to CASSRRASSYNEQFF.

J is TRBJ1-6 and V is TRBV4-3; D remains unclear. In germline, CDR1 is LGHNA, CDR2 YSLEER. This CDR3 contains 14 residues. Trimming cost V 0 bases and J 6 bases, with 6 bases left between them. The CDR3 DNA sequence: TGCGCCAGCAGCCAAGATCGCGGTAATTCACCCCTCCACTTT. It yields the protein CASSQDRGNSPLHF.

This clone has a handful of counts. The chain uses TRBV19 and TRBJ2-5; 8 bases map to TRBD1. This CDR3 region has 14 residues. Trimming at V came to 3 bases and at J to 5 bases, leaving 5 bases not matched to a gene. The V gene's germline CDR1 is LNHDA and CDR2 SQIVND (reference sequence). The CDR3 DNA reads as TGTGCCAGTAGTATGCAGGGGGCAATTGAGACCCAGTACTTC. It yields the protein CASSMQGAIETQYF.

This clone came up once. V and J are TRBV7-6 and TRBJ2-7; possibly TRBD1 for D (6 bases). V lost 1 base, J lost 7 bases, and 14 bases lay in between. Germline V gives CDR1 SGHVS, CDR2 FNYEAQ. The CDR3 spans 14 residues. The CDR3 DNA reads TGTGCCAGCAGCTTAGGTCAGGGGCAGGGGGAGCAGTACTTC. Its translation is CASSLGQGQGEQYF.

The chain employs TRBV29-1 and TRBJ1-2; 7 nucleotides match TRBD1. This CDR3 comprises 15 residues. Germline CDR1 and CDR2: SQVTM and ANQGSEA. V was clipped by 6 bases and J by 1 base; unmatched bases: 11. This CDR3 is CSVGGQAADNYGYTF. In nucleotides, the CDR3 is TGCAGCGTAGGAGGACAGGCGGCCGATAACTATGGCTACACCTTC.

The V gene is TRBV7-2, the J gene TRBJ1-5; 9 nucleotides line up with TRBD1. CDR3 size: 16 residues. After removal of 4 bases from V and 6 bases from J, the junction contained 10 bases not matched to a gene. Germline CDR1 is SGHTA and CDR2 is FQGNSA. This CDR3 reads CASSYTPQGASQPQHF. The DNA for the CDR3 is TGTGCCAGCAGCTATACACCACAGGGGGCTAGTCAGCCCCAGCATTTT.

This chain uses TRBV6-6 with TRBJ1-5; D is possibly TRBD1 (6 bases). The CDR3 loop spans 14 amino acids. Germline V gene lookup returns CDR1 MNHNY and CDR2 SVGAGI (reference sequence). Trimming left V 2 bases short and J 5 bases short, with 10 bases between. The CDR3 is CASSYPDSYQPQHF. The CDR3 coding sequence is TGTGCCAGCAGTTACCCGGACAGCTATCAGCCCCAGCATTTT.

This clone was recorded once. The chain uses TRBV7-9 and TRBJ2-5, with TRBD2 matching 7 bases. This CDR3 is 17 amino acids long. Germline CDR1 and CDR2: SEHNR and FQNEAQ (reference sequence). Germline trimming cut 1 base from V and 5 bases from J; bases unmatched to any gene: 13. The CDR3 spells CASSLGRSGPTRETQYF. As DNA, the CDR3 is TGTGCCAGCAGCTTAGGGCGTAGCGGGCCAACTCGGGAGACCCAGTACTTC.

V and J are TRBV6-1 and TRBJ2-2, with D possibly TRBD2 on 5 matching bases. CDR1 is MNHNS and CDR2 is SASEGT in the germline V gene. This CDR3 is built from 16 residues. Trimming took 2 bases from V and 8 from J, leaving 18 bases between them. CDR3 sequence reads: CASSEYEADYPGELFF. CDR3 nucleotide sequence: TGTGCCAGCAGTGAATACGAGGCAGACTATCCGGGGGAGCTGTTTTTT.

The sample holds one count of this clone. The CDR3 spells CASSGQGGRGYTF. The CDR3 bases are TGTGCCAGCAGTGGGCAGGGAGGACGCGGCTACACCTTC. The chain combines TRBV2 with TRBJ1-2, with D possibly TRBD1 on 5 matching bases. The germline CDR1 and CDR2 sequences are SNHLY and FYNNEI. Between the trimmed V and J ends, which lost 4 bases and 8 bases, there was a span of 14 bases. This CDR3 has 13 amino acids.

The chain carries TRBV18 and TRBJ1-5; D not certain. V was cut by 2 bases and J by 2 bases, with 13 bases left in between. The CDR3 spans 16 residues. Per the germline V gene, CDR1 is KGHSH and CDR2 is LQKENI. CDR3 amino acids: CASSPVQARGNQPQHF. The CDR3 region has the DNA TGTGCCAGCTCACCAGTGCAGGCGAGGGGCAATCAGCCCCAGCATTTT.

The V call is TRBV7-8, the J call TRBJ2-7, with 8 bases fitting TRBD1. The germline V gene has CDR1 SGHVS and CDR2 FQNEAQ. V lost 1 base to trimming and J lost 3 bases; unmatched junction nucleotides: 2. This CDR3 has 14 residues. As DNA, the CDR3 is TGTGCCAGCAGCTTAGGGACAGGGAACTACGAGCAGTACTTC. Encoded protein: CASSLGTGNYEQYF. Combining the CDR3 with reference TRBV7-8 and TRBJ2-7 gives the whole variable domain GAGVSQSPRYKVAKRGQDVALRCDPISGHVSLFWYQQALGQGPEFLTYFQNEAQLDKSGLPSDRFFAERPEGSVSTLKIQRTQQEDSAVYLCASSLGTGNYEQYFGPGTRLTVT.

This sequence joins TRBV29-1 and TRBJ2-1; unclear D gene. The CDR3 extends over 10 amino acids. V was pared by 7 bases and J by 3 bases, with 4 bases between. Germline V CDR1 and CDR2: SQVTM, ANQGSEA. This CDR3 reads CSGLYNEQFF. CDR3 DNA sequence: TGCAGCGGGCTCTACAATGAGCAGTTCTTC.

The rearrangement joins TRBV5-6 to TRBJ1-5; TRBD1 agrees at 11 bases. Per germline, CDR1 SGHDT and CDR2 YYEEEE. V dropped 5 bases and J dropped 6; count of bases not matched to a gene: 10. This CDR3 comprises 16 residues. CDR3 nucleotide sequence: TGTGCCAGCAGTTATGGACAGGGGGCAGTGAGTCAGCCCCAGCATTTT. Protein product: CASSYGQGAVSQPQHF. The complete variable domain, with remaining parts taken from reference TRBV5-6 and TRBJ1-5, reads DAGVTQSPTHLIKTRGQQVTLRCSPKSGHDTVSWYQQALGQGPQFIFQYYEEEERQRGNFPDRFSGHQFPNYSSELNVNALLLGDSALYLCASSYGQGAVSQPQHFGDGTRLSIL.

The chain employs TRBV6-1 and TRBJ2-5, with unresolved D. The V end lost 0 bases, the J end lost 2 bases, and 10 bases lay between the germline ends. This CDR3 is 15 amino acids long. Germline-derived CDR1 and CDR2 are MNHNS and SASEGT. In DNA, the CDR3 is TGTGCCAGCAGTGAAGCGAGGCCAGATCAAGAGACCCAGTACTTC. This codes for CASSEARPDQETQYF.

This clone was seen once. J is TRBJ2-5 and V is TRBV5-1; D remains unclear. The germline CDR1 and CDR2 sequences are SGHRS and YFSETQ. V gave up 0 bases and J gave up 5 bases, with 8 bases separating them. CDR3 length equals 13 residues. The CDR3 is CASSLGARETQYF. CDR3 coding DNA: TGCGCCAGCAGCTTGGGTGCACGGGAGACCCAGTACTTC.

This clone has only one observation. This chain uses TRBV27 with TRBJ1-4; TRBD1 matches at 7 bases. Germline CDR1 MNHEY, CDR2 SMNVEV (reference sequence). The CDR3 runs 14 residues. V was clipped by 8 bases and J by 4 bases; unmatched bases: 7. CDR3 in DNA: TGTGCCAGCCGACAGACAGGGATTAATGAAAAACTGTTTTTT. It yields the protein CASRQTGINEKLFF.

The chain uses TRBV19 and TRBJ2-7; a weak D match, TRBD2 (6 bases). V was pared by 5 bases and J by 3 bases, with 17 bases between. This CDR3 has 15 residues. Germline V gene data show CDR1 as LNHDA and CDR2 as SQIVND (reference sequence). In DNA, the CDR3 is TGTGCCAGTAGTCCCCGGCGGGATGGCGTCTACGAGCAGTACTTC. It specifies CASSPRRDGVYEQYF.

This chain links TRBV9 with TRBJ1-3; no clear D. Germline V gives CDR1 SGDLS, CDR2 YYNGEE. CDR3 size: 14 residues. Deletions cut 0 bases from V and 3 bases from J, with 7 bases between. DNA for the CDR3: TGTGCCAGCAGCGTAGCATCGAGTGGAAACACCATATATTTT. It specifies CASSVASSGNTIYF. The variable domain in full, completed from reference TRBV9 and TRBJ1-3, reads DSGVTQTPKHLITATGQRVTLRCSPRSGDLSVYWYQQSLDQGLQFLIQYYNGEERAKGNILERFSAQQFPDLHSELNLSSLELGDSALYFCASSVASSGNTIYFGEGSWLTVV.

Remarks on this clone: The junction departs from the called germline gene at one end, perhaps through a read error. This chain links TRBV6-6 with TRBJ1-1; D is undetermined. The CDR3 length is 14 residues. The germline gives CDR1 MNHNY, CDR2 SVGAGI (reference sequence). The DNA for the CDR3 is TGTGCCAGCAGTTACTCGATTTTATTCCCTGAGGCTTTCTTT. Translation gives CASSYSILFPEAFF.

This clone was observed once. The chain joins TRBV10-2 to TRBJ1-1, with 8 bases fitting TRBD1. V lost 3 bases and J lost 4; bases outside the gene matches: 10. The CDR3 has 16 amino acids. CDR1 is WSHSY, CDR2 SAAADI, per germline. The CDR3 here is CASSDPGGKSVTEAFF. The DNA for the CDR3 is TGCGCCAGCAGTGACCCAGGGGGCAAATCGGTCACTGAAGCTTTCTTT.

This clone was found once. This chain joins TRBV5-4 and TRBJ2-3, with 9 positions matching TRBD2. The CDR3 runs to 14 residues. Losses at the gene ends were 5 bases for V and 5 bases for J; bases not matched to a gene: 6. Germline CDR1 SGHNT, CDR2 YYREEE (reference sequence). This CDR3 is CASRIAGEGDTQYF. In DNA, the CDR3 is TGTGCCAGCAGAATAGCGGGAGAGGGAGATACGCAGTATTTT.

The rearrangement joins TRBV7-6 to TRBJ2-5, with 14 bases fitting TRBD2. Trimming at V came to 4 bases and at J to 4 bases, leaving 5 bases not matched to a gene. The germline V gene has CDR1 SGHVS and CDR2 FNYEAQ. The CDR3 covers 16 residues. CDR3 sequence: CASSSSGLAGAETQYF. As DNA, the CDR3 is TGTGCCAGCAGCTCGTCGGGACTAGCGGGAGCAGAGACCCAGTACTTC.

Of note for this clone: Other DNA variants within this sample encode the same CDR3. V and J are TRBV7-9 and TRBJ2-7; the match to TRBD2 covers 9 bases. The CDR3 is 15 amino acids. V dropped 3 bases and J dropped 2; count of bases not matched to a gene: 5. Germline V lookup: CDR1 SEHNR, CDR2 FQNEAQ (reference sequence). The CDR3 nucleotides are TGTGCCAGCAGCTTGGCTAGCGGGGCCACCTACGAGCAGTACTTC. It is translated as CASSLASGATYEQYF.